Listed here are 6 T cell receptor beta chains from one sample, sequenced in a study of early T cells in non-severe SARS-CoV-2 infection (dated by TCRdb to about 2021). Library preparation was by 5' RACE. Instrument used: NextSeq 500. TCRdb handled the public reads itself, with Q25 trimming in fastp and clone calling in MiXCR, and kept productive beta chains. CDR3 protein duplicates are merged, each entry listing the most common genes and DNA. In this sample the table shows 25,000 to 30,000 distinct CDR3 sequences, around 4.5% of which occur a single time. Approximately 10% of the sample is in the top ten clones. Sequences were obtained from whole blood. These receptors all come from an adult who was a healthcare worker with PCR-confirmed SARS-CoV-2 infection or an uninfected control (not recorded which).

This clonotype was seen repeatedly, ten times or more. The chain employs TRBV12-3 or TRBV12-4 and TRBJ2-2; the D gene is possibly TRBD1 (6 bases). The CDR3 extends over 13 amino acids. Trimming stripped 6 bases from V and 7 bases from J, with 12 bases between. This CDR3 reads CASSLQGIGELFF. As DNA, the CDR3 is TGTGCCAGCAGCCTACAGGGAATCGGGGAGCTGTTTTTT.

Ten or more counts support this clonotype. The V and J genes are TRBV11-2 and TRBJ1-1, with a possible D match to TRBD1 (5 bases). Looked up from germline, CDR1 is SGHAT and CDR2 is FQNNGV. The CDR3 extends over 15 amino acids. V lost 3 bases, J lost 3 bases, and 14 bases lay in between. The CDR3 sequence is CASSFSGDGYTEAFF. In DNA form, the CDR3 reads TGTGCCAGCAGCTTTAGTGGGGACGGATACACTGAAGCTTTCTTT.

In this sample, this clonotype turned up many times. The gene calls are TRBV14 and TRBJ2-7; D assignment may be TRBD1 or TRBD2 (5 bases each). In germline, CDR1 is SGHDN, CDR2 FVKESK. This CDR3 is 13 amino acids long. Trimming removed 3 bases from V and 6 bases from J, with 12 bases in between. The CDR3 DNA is TGTGCCAGCAGCCAGGGGACGTGGGGCGAGCAGTACTTC. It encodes CASSQGTWGEQYF.

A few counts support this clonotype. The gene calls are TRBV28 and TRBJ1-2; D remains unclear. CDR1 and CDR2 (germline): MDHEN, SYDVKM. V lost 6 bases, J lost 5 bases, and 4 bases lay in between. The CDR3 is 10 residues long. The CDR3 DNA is TGTGCCAGCAGCCAATATGGCTACACCTTC. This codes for CASSQYGYTF.

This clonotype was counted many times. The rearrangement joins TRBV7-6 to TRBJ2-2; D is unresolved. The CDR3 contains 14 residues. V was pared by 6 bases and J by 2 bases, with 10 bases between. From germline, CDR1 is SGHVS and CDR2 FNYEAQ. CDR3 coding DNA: TGTGCCAGCAGTTCAAACTTAAACACCGGGGAGCTGTTTTTT. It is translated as CASSSNLNTGELFF. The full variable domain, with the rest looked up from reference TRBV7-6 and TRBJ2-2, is GAGVSQSPRYKVTKRGQDVALRCDPISGHVSLYWYRQALGQGPEFLTYFNYEAQQDKSGLPNDRFSAERPEGSISTLTIQRTEQRDSAMYRCASSSNLNTGELFFGEGSRLTVL.

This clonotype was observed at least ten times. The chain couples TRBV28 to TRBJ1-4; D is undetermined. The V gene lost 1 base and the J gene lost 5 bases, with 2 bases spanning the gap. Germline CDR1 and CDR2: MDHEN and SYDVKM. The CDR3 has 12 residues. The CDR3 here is CASSLFNEKLFF. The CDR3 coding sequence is TGTGCCAGCAGTTTATTCAATGAAAAACTGTTTTTT.